This TCR beta chain was retrieved from a study of blood T cell repertoires in COVID-19 (dated by TCRdb to 2018 to 2021). General notes on the study: Samples covering the acute and convalescent phases of COVID-19 were provided by collaborators in the United States, Italy and Spain. Subjects who had been exposed to COVID-19, were actively infected with it, or had recovered from it provided the deeply sampled blood TCRbeta repertoires that made up the dataset. Samples came from the ongoing ImmuneRACE study (first 160 participants) plus 1,254 subjects from 6 global collaborators. The prospective study material was composed of cDNA or gDNA derived from T cells, B-cell-depleted T cells, or PBMCs. The sample metadata nearly always contained a de-identified subject ID, COVID-19 status, age in years and sex. The repertoires were released in a freely available public database meant as a resource for research on the immune response to SARS-CoV-2. Where available, HLA class I and class II types were taken from metadata supplied by the sample provider and were not determined by assay-based typing. The research as a whole found: The quantity of clinical and demographic metadata differed by source and by participant and was supplied without curation.

Another Seattle source contributed samples from volunteer blood donors who had recovered from COVID-19. Collaborating institutions collected whole blood in K2EDTA tubes following their own protocols. For TCRbeta analysis, collaborators shipped samples in one of three forms: frozen whole blood, isolated PBMCs, or DNA extracted from either of those sample types. Via the germline V gene, CDR1 is MNHNS and CDR2 SASEGT. Deletion took 3 bases off V and 6 bases off J, with a span of 15 bases between the germline ends. The CDR3 spans 15 residues, from the cysteine through the phenylalanine. The DNA shown is the 45-base CDR3, in frame from base 1. TCRbeta CDR3 regions were amplified from genomic DNA by means of the immunoSEQ Assay, a bias-controlled multiplex PCR. The published analysis was carried out like this. The number of nucleated cells in each sample was estimated by amplification of reference gene primers within the assay. Sequence reads were collapsed and filtered to measure the absolute abundance of every unique TCRbeta CDR3 rearrangement. Productive Simpson clonality was computed per sample as the square root of Simpson's diversity index over productive rearrangements. This immuneACCESS table, as held by TCRdb, lists in-frame sequences with V and J called but not all clones. Of the missing ones, under half trace to an unresolved V gene in checked studies; the others have no known cause. The V and J calls and the clone size are those of that table, but D and trimming were determined from the DNA. The sample table shows about 200,000 clones, and 89% are seen once. About 6.5% of the sample rests with the top ten.

Details on this clone: No antigen is known for it. Within one base of it there is no much larger clone, and no base qualities were kept.

This receptor was identified in a man aged 60 to 69 who had recovered from COVID-19. This chain is built from TRBV6-1 and TRBJ1-5, with no D gene named confidently. The material sequenced was peripheral blood. The sequenced DNA is TGTGCCAGCAGTGAGTTTCGGGGAGTGGGTCAGCCCCAGCATTTT. This codes for CASSEFRGVGQPQHF.